This T cell receptor (beta chain) was documented in a study of blood T cells in healthy people across ages. At the level of the study: About one barcoded beta molecule per two T cells came from capture by template switching.

Using a J-beta primer mix together with a sample-barcoded 5' primer, a second PCR was run for roughly 7 to 11 cycles. TCRdb called the 5' RACE reads again in MiXCR, with one record for every CDR3 protein. The repertoire holds about 1.1 million distinct CDR3 sequences, with roughly two fifths as singletons. Drawing of peripheral blood yielded approximately 10 milliliters from each donor. With each sample, at least 5 micrograms of total RNA were extracted. Study-level points and caveats: Per-million-T-cell TCR beta diversity fell roughly linearly with age.

As concerns this clonotype: The target antigen is unknown.

Germline assignment: CDR1 SQVTM and CDR2 ANQGSEA. The germline V and J ends were trimmed by 4 bases and 4 bases, with 11 bases remaining between them. CDR3 length: 12 residues. The chain employs TRBV29-1 and TRBJ2-7, with D possibly TRBD2 on 6 matching bases. The sequencing input was blood. The sequence derives from a man between 18 and 35 years old in good health. In nucleotides, the CDR3 is TGCAGCGTTGGGACTATCGGGTACGAGCAGTACTTC. It specifies CSVGTIGYEQYF.